This T cell receptor beta chain was sequenced in a study of T cell repertoires in cytomegalovirus infection. Study-level information: Indications of both CMV infection and matching HLA type were provided by public TCR beta signatures.

Overall study findings and caveats: Based on cumulative public TCR beta family frequency, carriers of CMV plus the relevant HLA were identified. Ex vivo, HLA-C-restricted CMV-specific TCR beta clonotypes prevailed over the rest of the response.

The V end lost 8 bases, the J end lost 5 bases, and 12 bases lay between the germline ends. Germline V gives CDR1 SSHAT, CDR2 FNYEAQ (reference sequence). This CDR3 contains 13 residues. MiXCR, run by TCRdb on the reads, gives a single entry per CDR3 protein. This sample yields 200,000 to 250,000 distinct CDR3 sequences, of which 6.5% are seen a single time; 5.5% to 8% belongs to the top ten. Ten or more counts support this clonotype. Its specificity is not known. This clonotype was obtained from a human donor in good health (CMV status not recorded). Some clones in this sample may be carry-over from other donors' samples. The chain is built from TRBV7-7 and TRBJ1-4; D gene uncertain. The sequencing input was PBMCs. The CDR3, as DNA: TGTGCCAGCCAGCCTCTGGGGAATGAAAAACTGTTTTTT. It specifies CASQPLGNEKLFF.